This TCR beta chain was identified in a study of blood T cell repertoires in COVID-19. Study-wide context: PBMCs, B-cell-depleted T cells, or T cells provided the cDNA or gDNA that made up the material.

V was shortened by 1 base and J by 12 bases, with 22 bases between the two germline ends. The CDR3 covers 17 residues. Germline V gene sequence: CDR1 MNHEY, CDR2 SMNVEV (reference sequence). Original analysis: Nucleated cell counts were estimated from reference gene primer amplification. Sequencing used immunoSEQ multiplex PCR; TCRdb keeps in-frame clones, though not all of them. The V and J calls and the clone size are those of that table, but D and trimming were determined from the DNA. This table holds fewer than 450,000 clones, roughly 87% found once. This receptor was identified in a young man who had recovered from COVID-19. Sequencing was performed on PBMCs or T cells enriched from blood (not recorded which). The chain is built from TRBV27 and TRBJ1-6, with a weak D call TRBD1 (5 bases). The CDR3 DNA is TGTGCCAGCAGTTTATATTCCTCCCGCAGGGTTTGGAGACCCCTCCACTTT. It yields the protein CASSLYSSRRVWRPLHF.